This TCR beta chain was sequenced for a study of human CD8 memory T cell subsets. The CDR3 covers 13 residues. General study points: Only T cell receptor beta chains were sequenced in this study. Going by Chao1 estimates, stem-like memory T cells seemed to be more diverse than precursor exhausted T cells.

Making the TCR beta libraries relied on UMI-labeled 5' RACE. From the 5' RACE reads, TCRdb lists one entry per CDR3 protein and no DNA. The sample table sets out about 10,000 distinct CDR3 sequences. As regards this clonotype: Its antigen is unidentified.

Sequencing was carried out using CD8+ T cells from PBMCs. The chain links TRBV12-3 or TRBV12-4 to TRBJ1-2; checking the TCRdb D call of TRBD1 is not possible without DNA. This sequence was found in a human donor in good health. The CDR3 spells CASSFNTGNGYTF.